A selection of T cell receptor beta chains follows, all from one sample in a study of blood T cell repertoires in COVID-19. Produced via immunoSEQ multiplex PCR; TCRdb's table is partial and in-frame only. The table has more than 200,000 clones, around 82% seen once; the top ten hold about 4.2%. The specimen sequenced was peripheral blood. The receptor source for this set is a man aged 50 to 60 with active or convalescent COVID-19. The CDR3 runs from the conserved cysteine through the conserved F or W. The order of the fields is V gene, clone size, CDR3 length, J gene, CDR3 protein. Not all rows give a size; the values are once, few, many and, for expanded clones, a class.

v_call: TRBV5-1; clone_size: once; cdr3_length: 14; j_call: TRBJ2-1; cdr3_aa: CASSPAVERNEQFF
v_call: TRBV10-3; clone_size: -; cdr3_length: 14; j_call: TRBJ2-2; cdr3_aa: CAISVSDNTGELFF
v_call: TRBV28; clone_size: -; cdr3_length: 11; j_call: TRBJ2-7; cdr3_aa: CASTDIYEQYF
v_call: TRBV27; clone_size: -; cdr3_length: 15; j_call: TRBJ1-5; cdr3_aa: CATHRRNYSNQPQHF
v_call: TRBV30; clone_size: -; cdr3_length: 14; j_call: TRBJ1-2; cdr3_aa: CAWSVRQGRYGYTF
v_call: TRBV4-2; clone_size: -; cdr3_length: 19; j_call: TRBJ2-6; cdr3_aa: CASSQGGQGIGSGANVLTF
v_call: TRBV20-1; clone_size: -; cdr3_length: 15; j_call: TRBJ2-1; cdr3_aa: CSASLIAGGLGEQFF
v_call: TRBV15; clone_size: -; cdr3_length: 15; j_call: TRBJ2-1; cdr3_aa: CATSGGLAGQGRQFF
v_call: TRBV12-3/TRBV12-4; clone_size: -; cdr3_length: 13; j_call: TRBJ2-7; cdr3_aa: CASSFSVWNEQYF
v_call: TRBV19; clone_size: few; cdr3_length: 15; j_call: TRBJ1-4; cdr3_aa: CASRKPSATNEKLFF